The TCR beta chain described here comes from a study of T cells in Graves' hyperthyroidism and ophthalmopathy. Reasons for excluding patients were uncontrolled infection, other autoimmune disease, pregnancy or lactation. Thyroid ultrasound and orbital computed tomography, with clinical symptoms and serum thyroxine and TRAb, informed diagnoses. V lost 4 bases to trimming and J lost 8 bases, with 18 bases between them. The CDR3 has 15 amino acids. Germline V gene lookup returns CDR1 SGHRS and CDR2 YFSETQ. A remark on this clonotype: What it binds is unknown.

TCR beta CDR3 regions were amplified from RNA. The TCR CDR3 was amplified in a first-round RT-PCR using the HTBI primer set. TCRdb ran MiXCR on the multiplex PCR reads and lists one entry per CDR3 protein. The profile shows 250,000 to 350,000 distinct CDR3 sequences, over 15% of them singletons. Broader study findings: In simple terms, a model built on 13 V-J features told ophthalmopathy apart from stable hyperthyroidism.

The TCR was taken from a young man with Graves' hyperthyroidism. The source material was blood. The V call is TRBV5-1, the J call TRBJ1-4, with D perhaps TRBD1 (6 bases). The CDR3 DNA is TGCGCCAGCAGCCTTTGGGGGCAGGGTGGAGAAAAACTGTTTTTT. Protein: CASSLWGQGGEKLFF.